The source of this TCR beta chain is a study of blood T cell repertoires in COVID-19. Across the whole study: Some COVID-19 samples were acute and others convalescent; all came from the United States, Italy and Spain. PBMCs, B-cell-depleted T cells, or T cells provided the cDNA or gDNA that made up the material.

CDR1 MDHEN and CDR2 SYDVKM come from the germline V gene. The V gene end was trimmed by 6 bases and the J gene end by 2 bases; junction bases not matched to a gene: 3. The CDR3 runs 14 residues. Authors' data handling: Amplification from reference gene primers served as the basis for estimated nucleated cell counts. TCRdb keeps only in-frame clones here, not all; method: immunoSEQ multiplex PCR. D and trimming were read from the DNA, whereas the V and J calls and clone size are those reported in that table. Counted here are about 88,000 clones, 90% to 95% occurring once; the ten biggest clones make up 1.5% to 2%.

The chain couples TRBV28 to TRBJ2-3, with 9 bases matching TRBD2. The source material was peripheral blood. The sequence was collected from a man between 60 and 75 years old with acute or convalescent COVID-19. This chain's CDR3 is CASSRGRATDTQYF. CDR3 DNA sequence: TGTGCCAGCAGCCGCGGGAGGGCCACAGATACGCAGTATTTT. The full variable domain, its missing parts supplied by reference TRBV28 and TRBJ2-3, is DVKVTQSSRYLVKRTGEKVFLECVQDMDHENMFWYRQDPGLGLRLIYFSYDVKMKEKGDIPEGYSVSREKKERFSLILESASTNQTSMYLCASSRGRATDTQYFGPGTRLTVL.